This T cell receptor (beta chain) was recovered during a study of human T cells and chemical hapten exposure. Each CDR3 protein is one row after TCRdb ran MiXCR on the RACE reads. Of about 80,000 distinct CDR3 sequences listed, 10% were seen once; the top ten hold 2.5%. Time point given: patch test 2, 6 weeks after DPC sensitization. Sample treatment: therapeutic diphenylcyclopropenone sensitization with weekly scalp DPC. In its sample, this clonotype was seen a few times. The CDR3 is 14 amino acids. J lost 5 bases, V lost 6 bases, and 10 bases had no gene match. Germline V CDR1 and CDR2: MNHEY, SVGEGT.

The gene calls are TRBV6-2 or TRBV6-3 and TRBJ2-7, with 7 bases identical to TRBD1. The sequence was collected from a woman aged 30 to 39 with alopecia areata. Some clones in this sample may be carry-over from other donors' samples. Sample: whole blood, taken in connection with sensitization to the hapten diphenylcyclopropenone (DPC). CDR3 DNA sequence: TGTGCCAGCAGCAGCCAGACAGGGTACGACGAGCAGTACTTC. The encoded protein is CASSSQTGYDEQYF.